A single sample gave rise to the 10 T cell receptor beta chains below, sequenced in a study of shared clonotypes between healthy human individuals. The assay was immunoSEQ multiplex PCR, and TCRdb's table has in-frame clones only and misses some. The sample carries under 2,500,000 clones, approximately 94% recorded once. The sequenced sample was naive CD4+ T cells sorted from blood. Subset in this sample: CD45RA+ positively selected. The origin of the receptors is a man between 18 and 29 years old in good health.

Regarding this clone: This CDR3 is also generated by other DNA sequences in the sample. The chain uses TRBV30 and TRBJ1-1; 7 bases line up with TRBD1. Trimming at V came to 3 bases and at J to 1 base, leaving 2 bases not matched to a gene. CDR1 and CDR2 (germline): GTSNPN, SVGIG (reference sequence). CDR3 length: 13 residues. CDR3 residues: CAWSNRGNTEAFF. The CDR3 DNA is TGTGCCTGGAGCAACAGGGGGAACACTGAAGCTTTCTTT.

The chain combines TRBV11-2 with TRBJ2-1; 13 bases agree with TRBD2. The CDR3 has 17 amino acids. V was pared by 5 bases and J by 9 bases, with 13 bases of the junction left unmatched. Germline lookup yields CDR1 SGHAT and CDR2 FQNNGV. As DNA, the CDR3 is TGTGCCAGCAGCCATACTAGCGGGAGGGCCCTGGGCAGTGAGCAGTTCTTC. Protein: CASSHTSGRALGSEQFF.

The V gene is TRBV27, the J gene TRBJ2-7; D is ambiguous. Looked up from germline, CDR1 is MNHEY and CDR2 is SMNVEV (reference sequence). CDR3 length: 14 residues. The V end lost 3 bases, the J end lost 2 bases, and 11 bases lay between the germline ends. The CDR3 reads CASSLGRLAYEQYF. The CDR3 nucleotides read TGTGCCAGCAGTTTGGGCAGGTTAGCCTACGAGCAGTACTTC.

V is TRBV7-2 and J is TRBJ2-5; the D gene is possibly TRBD1 (5 bases). V gave up 7 bases and J gave up 0 bases, with 15 bases separating them. The CDR3 runs to 15 residues. Germline assignment: CDR1 SGHTA and CDR2 FQGNSA. The CDR3, as DNA: TGTGCCAGCACCCAGCGCTCAGGGAACCAAGAGACCCAGTACTTC. Its protein is CASTQRSGNQETQYF.

This sequence joins TRBV18 and TRBJ1-2; TRBD1 aligns across 8 bases. Germline V lookup: CDR1 KGHSH, CDR2 LQKENI. V was clipped by 7 bases and J by 4 bases; unmatched bases: 8. CDR3 length: 14 amino acids. CDR3 sequence: CASLMDREGYGYTF. DNA of the CDR3: TGTGCCAGCTTGATGGACAGGGAGGGCTATGGCTACACCTTC.

V is TRBV5-6 and J is TRBJ1-2; TRBD1 might be the D (6 bases). In germline, CDR1 is SGHDT, CDR2 YYEEEE. This CDR3 spans 16 amino acids. V lost 5 bases to trimming and J lost 5 bases, with 22 bases between them. The CDR3 is CASSGGSGAVRYGYTF. The DNA of the CDR3 is TGTGCCAGCAGTGGTGGGTCAGGGGCGGTTCGTTATGGCTACACCTTC.

The J gene is TRBJ1-2, the V gene TRBV6-5; possibly TRBD1 for D (5 bases). This CDR3 contains 14 residues. Germline V gene sequence: CDR1 MNHEY, CDR2 SVGAGI. V lost 3 bases and J lost 5, with 13 bases in between. DNA of the CDR3: TGTGCCAGCAGTTATGATGAGGGACCATATGGCTACACCTTC. Amino acids: CASSYDEGPYGYTF.

The chain links TRBV5-4 to TRBJ1-5, with D possibly TRBD1 on 6 matching bases. Trimming cost V 1 base and J 1 base, with 9 bases left between them. Germline loops: CDR1 SGHNT, CDR2 YYREEE (reference sequence). The CDR3 contains 15 residues. The CDR3 sequence: CASSLTGSSNQPQHF. The CDR3 nucleotides are TGTGCCAGCAGCTTGACAGGGAGCAGCAATCAGCCCCAGCATTTT.

Details on this clone: This CDR3 is also generated by other DNA sequences in the sample. This chain links TRBV5-1 with TRBJ2-5; no clear D. The germline V gene encodes CDR1 SGHRS and CDR2 YFSETQ. This CDR3 has 14 residues. V lost 1 base, J lost 1 base, and 8 bases lay in between. The CDR3 loop reads CASSLQGFQETQYF. DNA for the CDR3: TGCGCCAGCAGCTTGCAAGGATTCCAAGAGACCCAGTACTTC.

The V call is TRBV6-5, the J call TRBJ2-1; 7 bases fit TRBD1. With 4 bases clipped from V and 4 bases from J, the junction kept 7 bases outside the gene matches. This CDR3 is built from 15 residues. The germline CDR1 and CDR2 sequences are MNHEY and SVGAGI. The CDR3 reads CASSSTGTEYNEQFF. CDR3 nucleotide sequence: TGTGCCAGCAGTTCCACCGGGACAGAGTACAATGAGCAGTTCTTC.